The present TCR beta chain was sequenced within a study of blood T cell repertoires in COVID-19. Assay: immunoSEQ multiplex PCR; the TCRdb copy retains only in-frame clones and omits some. The sample records under 45,000 clones, about 84% being singletons. Germline V gene data show CDR1 as KGHSH and CDR2 as LQKENI. V lost 4 bases, J lost 3 bases, and 13 bases lay in between. The CDR3 totals 15 residues. Sequencing was done on a sample of peripheral blood. V gene TRBV18 combines with J gene TRBJ2-1; D possibly corresponds to TRBD2 (5 bases). The sequence was collected from a man aged 65-85 years with COVID-19, enrolled during active disease. As DNA, the CDR3 is TGTGCCAGCTCACTGGACTTAGTGAACTACAATGAGCAGTTCTTC. This translates into CASSLDLVNYNEQFF.